This T cell receptor beta chain derives from a study of cytomegalovirus exposure and HLA in healthy donors. Study-wide results and caveats: Generally TCR sequences proved uncommon, though certain public TCRs appeared in numerous donors.

Healthy people donating bone marrow made up the donors. Both 60 Vbeta primers and 13 Jbeta primers went into the PCR. TCRdb keeps only in-frame clones here, not all; method: immunoSEQ multiplex PCR. The table records roughly 150,000 clones, about 77% of them present only once. This CDR3 is 16 amino acids long. Trimming stripped 4 bases from V and 4 bases from J, with 18 bases between. The germline gives CDR1 SGHRS, CDR2 YFSETQ. With respect to this clone: Its antigen is undetermined.

V gene TRBV5-1 combines with J gene TRBJ2-1; possibly TRBD2 for D (5 bases). The receptor was derived from a man aged 18-30 years in good health and CMV-seropositive. Sequences were obtained from PBMCs. The DNA of the CDR3 is TGCGCCAGCAGCGGAATGAGTGGAACGGGATACAATGAGCAGTTCTTC. This encodes CASSGMSGTGYNEQFF.